These 5 T cell receptor beta chains came from one sample sequenced in a study of T cell responses to AZD1222 COVID-19 vaccine. Assay used: immunoSEQ multiplex PCR; TCRdb lists only in-frame clones, some missing. The repertoire holds over 150,000 clones, with roughly 87% as singletons. The material sequenced was peripheral blood, taken on day 0 of AZD1222 vaccination. The receptors shown here come from an adult in good health.

The genes are TRBV5-1 and TRBJ2-2, with D possibly matching TRBD2 (6 bases). The CDR3 is made up of 14 amino acids. Germline CDR1 is SGHRS and CDR2 is YFSETQ. V was shortened by 4 bases and J by 4 bases, with 11 bases between the two germline ends. The CDR3 DNA reads TGCGCCAGCAGCCCTACGGGGGTCACCGGGGAGCTGTTTTTT. This codes for CASSPTGVTGELFF.

This clone has a handful of counts. The chain carries TRBV5-5 and TRBJ2-7, with 14 bases matching TRBD2. The length of the CDR3 is 18 residues. Germline V gene lookup returns CDR1 SGHKS and CDR2 YYEKEE (reference sequence). V trimming: 0 bases; J trimming: 4 bases; junction bases outside the gene matches: 9. The CDR3 loop is CASSLVGGLAGDRYEQYF. The CDR3 region has the DNA TGTGCCAGCAGCTTGGTGGGGGGACTAGCGGGAGATAGGTACGAGCAGTACTTC.

The genes are TRBV28 and TRBJ2-7; TRBD1 is a possible D gene (6 bases). In germline, CDR1 is MDHEN, CDR2 SYDVKM. Trimming left V 3 bases short and J 4 bases short, with 16 bases between. The CDR3 covers 15 residues. This chain's CDR3 is CASSFPAGDLYEQYF. CDR3 bases: TGTGCCAGCAGTTTCCCCGCAGGGGACCTTTACGAGCAGTACTTC. Using reference TRBV28 and TRBJ2-7 for the parts outside the CDR3, the full variable domain is DVKVTQSSRYLVKRTGEKVFLECVQDMDHENMFWYRQDPGLGLRLIYFSYDVKMKEKGDIPEGYSVSREKKERFSLILESASTNQTSMYLCASSFPAGDLYEQYFGPGTRLTVT.

The chain carries TRBV7-9 and TRBJ2-7; 12 nucleotides line up with TRBD2. Unmatched junction bases numbered 13, after V lost 4 bases and J lost 0 bases. This CDR3 spans 19 amino acids. From germline, CDR1 is SEHNR and CDR2 FQNEAQ (reference sequence). Written as DNA, the CDR3 is TGTGCCAGCAGCTCCCGACTAGCGGGAGAGAAGGCGAGCTCCTACGAGCAGTACTTC. Protein sequence: CASSSRLAGEKASSYEQYF.

The chain couples TRBV2 to TRBJ1-6; D unclear. The V end lost 4 bases, the J end lost 8 bases, and 12 bases lay between the germline ends. The CDR3 runs 14 residues. Germline loops: CDR1 SNHLY, CDR2 FYNNEI. The DNA of the CDR3 is TGTGCCAGCAGTGGGGGAGGTTGGGATTCACCCCTCCACTTT. It is translated as CASSGGGWDSPLHF. The whole variable domain, remainder taken from reference TRBV2 and TRBJ1-6, is EPEVTQTPSHQVTQMGQEVILRCVPISNHLYFYWYRQILGQKVEFLVSFYNNEISEKSEIFDDQFSVERPDGSNFTLKIRSTKLEDSAMYFCASSGGGWDSPLHFGNGTRLTVT.